The clone carrying this T cell receptor (beta chain) came up many times. What it binds is not known. The CDR3 spans 14 residues. Germline V gives CDR1 SGHRS, CDR2 YFSETQ. V was clipped by 1 base and J by 5 bases; unmatched bases: 4. The data were taken from a study of T-cell memory formation after mild COVID-19. Study-wide results and caveats: Pre-infection memory carried some responding clones, suggesting that cross-reactive memory joined. Whether day 37 second-wave clones are SARS-CoV-2-specific was not confirmed.

One entry per CDR3 protein, called by TCRdb with MiXCR from the 5' RACE reads. The table shows some 130,000 distinct CDR3 sequences, with over 15% occurring only once. The J gene is TRBJ2-5, the V gene TRBV5-1; 8 nucleotides agree with TRBD1. The sample was PBMCs or a T cell subset sorted from them (not recorded which). This receptor was taken from a man aged 18-30 years who had mild COVID-19 (a few samples of this study predate the infection). Cell type and time point are not known. CDR3 sequence (DNA): TGCGCCAGCAGCTTGCAGGGGGCTCGGGAGACCCAGTACTTC. Protein sequence: CASSLQGARETQYF.